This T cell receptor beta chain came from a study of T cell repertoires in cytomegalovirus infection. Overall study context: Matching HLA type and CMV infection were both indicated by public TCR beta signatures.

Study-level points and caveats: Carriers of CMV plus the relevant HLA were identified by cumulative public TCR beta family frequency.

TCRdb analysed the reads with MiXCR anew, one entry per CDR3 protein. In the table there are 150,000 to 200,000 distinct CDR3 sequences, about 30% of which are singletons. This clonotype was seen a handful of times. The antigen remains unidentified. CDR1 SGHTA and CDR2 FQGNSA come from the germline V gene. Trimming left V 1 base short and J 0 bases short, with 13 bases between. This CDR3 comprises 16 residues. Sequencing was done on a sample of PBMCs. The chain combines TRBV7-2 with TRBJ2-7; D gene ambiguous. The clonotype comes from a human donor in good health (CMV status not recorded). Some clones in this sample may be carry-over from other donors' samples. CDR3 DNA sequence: TGTGCCAGCAGCTTAGATCGCGGCAGGCCCTCCTACGAGCAGTACTTC. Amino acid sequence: CASSLDRGRPSYEQYF.